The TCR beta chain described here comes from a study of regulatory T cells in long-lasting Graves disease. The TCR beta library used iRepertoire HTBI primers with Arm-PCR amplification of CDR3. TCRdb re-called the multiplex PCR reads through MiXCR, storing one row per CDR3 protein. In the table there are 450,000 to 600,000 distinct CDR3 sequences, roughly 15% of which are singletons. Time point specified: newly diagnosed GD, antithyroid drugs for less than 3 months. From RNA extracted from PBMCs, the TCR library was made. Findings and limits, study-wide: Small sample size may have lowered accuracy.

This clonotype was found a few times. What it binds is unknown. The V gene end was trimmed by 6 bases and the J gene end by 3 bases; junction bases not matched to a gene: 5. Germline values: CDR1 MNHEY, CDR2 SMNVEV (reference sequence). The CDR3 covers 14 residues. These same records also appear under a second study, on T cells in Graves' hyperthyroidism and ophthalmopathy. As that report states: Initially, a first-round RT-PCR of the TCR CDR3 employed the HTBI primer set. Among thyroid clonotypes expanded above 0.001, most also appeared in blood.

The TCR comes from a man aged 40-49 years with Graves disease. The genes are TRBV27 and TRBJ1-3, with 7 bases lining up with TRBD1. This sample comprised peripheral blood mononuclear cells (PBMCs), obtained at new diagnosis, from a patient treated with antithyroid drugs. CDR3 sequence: CASRQGKGGNTIYF. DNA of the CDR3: TGTGCCAGCAGACAGGGGAAAGGTGGAAACACCATATATTTT.